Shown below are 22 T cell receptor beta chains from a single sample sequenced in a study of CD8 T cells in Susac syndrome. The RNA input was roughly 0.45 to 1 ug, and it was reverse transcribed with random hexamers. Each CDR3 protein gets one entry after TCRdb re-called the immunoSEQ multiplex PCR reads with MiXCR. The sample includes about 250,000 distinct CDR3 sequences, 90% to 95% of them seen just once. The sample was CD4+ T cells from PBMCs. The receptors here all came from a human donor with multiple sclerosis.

The CDR3 sequence is CAWSVGPTGVNQPQHF. The CDR3 region has the DNA TGTGCCTGGAGTGTCGGCCCTACAGGGGTCAATCAGCCCCAGCATTTT. This rearrangement joins TRBV30 to TRBJ1-5; TRBD1 aligns across 7 bases. Germline trimming cut 0 bases from V and 3 bases from J; bases unmatched to any gene: 8. The germline CDR1 and CDR2 sequences are GTSNPN and SVGIG (reference sequence). CDR3 length equals 16 residues.

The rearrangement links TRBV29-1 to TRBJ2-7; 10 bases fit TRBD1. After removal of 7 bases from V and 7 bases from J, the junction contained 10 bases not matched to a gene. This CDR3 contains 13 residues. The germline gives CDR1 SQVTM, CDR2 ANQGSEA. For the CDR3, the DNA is TGCAGCGCCGAGGGACAGGGGCGATATGAGCAGTACTTC. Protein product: CSAEGQGRYEQYF.

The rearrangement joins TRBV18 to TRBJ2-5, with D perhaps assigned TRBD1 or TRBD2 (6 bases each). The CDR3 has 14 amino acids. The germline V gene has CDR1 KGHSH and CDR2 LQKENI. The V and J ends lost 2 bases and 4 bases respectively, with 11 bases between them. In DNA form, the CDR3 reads TGTGCCAGCTCACCAAATGGAGGGGGAGAGACCCAGTACTTC. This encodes CASSPNGGGETQYF.

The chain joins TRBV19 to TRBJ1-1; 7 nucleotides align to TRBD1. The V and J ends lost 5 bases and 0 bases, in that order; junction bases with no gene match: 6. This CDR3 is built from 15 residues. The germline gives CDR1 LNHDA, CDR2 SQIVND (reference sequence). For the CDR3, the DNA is TGTGCCAGTAGTTCACCGACAGGGTTGAACACTGAAGCTTTCTTT. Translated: CASSSPTGLNTEAFF.

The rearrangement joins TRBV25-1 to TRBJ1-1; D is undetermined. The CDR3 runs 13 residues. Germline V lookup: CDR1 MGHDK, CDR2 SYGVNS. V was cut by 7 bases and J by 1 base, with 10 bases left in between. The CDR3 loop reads CASMWTENTEAFF. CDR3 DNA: TGTGCCAGCATGTGGACGGAGAACACTGAAGCTTTCTTT.

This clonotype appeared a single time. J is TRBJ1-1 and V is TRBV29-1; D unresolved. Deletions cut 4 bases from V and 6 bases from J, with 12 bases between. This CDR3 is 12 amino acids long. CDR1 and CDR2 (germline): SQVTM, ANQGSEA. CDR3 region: CSVVGSPSEAFF. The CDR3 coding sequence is TGCAGCGTTGTTGGGTCTCCCTCTGAAGCTTTCTTT.

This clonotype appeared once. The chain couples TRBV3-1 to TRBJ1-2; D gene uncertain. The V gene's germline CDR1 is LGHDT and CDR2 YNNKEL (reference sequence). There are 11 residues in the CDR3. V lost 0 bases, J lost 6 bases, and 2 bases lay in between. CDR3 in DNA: TGTGCCAGCAGCCAAGATGATGGCTACACCTTC. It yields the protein CASSQDDGYTF. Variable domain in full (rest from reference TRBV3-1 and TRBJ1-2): DTAVSQTPKYLVTQMGNDKSIKCEQNLGHDTMYWYKQDSKKFLKIMFSYNNKELIINETVPNRFSPKSPDKAHLNLHINSLELGDSAVYFCASSQDDGYTFGSGTRLTVV.

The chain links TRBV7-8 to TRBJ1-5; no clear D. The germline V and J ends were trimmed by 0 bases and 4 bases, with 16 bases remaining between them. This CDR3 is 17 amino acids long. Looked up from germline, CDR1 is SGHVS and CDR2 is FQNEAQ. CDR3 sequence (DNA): TGTGCCAGCAGCTTAGCGAGGTGGCGTCTTCCAAATCAGCCCCAGCATTTT. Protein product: CASSLARWRLPNQPQHF.

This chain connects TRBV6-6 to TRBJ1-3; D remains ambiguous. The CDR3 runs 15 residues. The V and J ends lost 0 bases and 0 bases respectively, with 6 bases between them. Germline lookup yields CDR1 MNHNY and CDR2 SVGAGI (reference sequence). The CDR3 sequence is CASSYSQSSGNTIYF. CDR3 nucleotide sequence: TGTGCCAGCAGTTACTCGCAGAGCTCTGGAAACACCATATATTTT.

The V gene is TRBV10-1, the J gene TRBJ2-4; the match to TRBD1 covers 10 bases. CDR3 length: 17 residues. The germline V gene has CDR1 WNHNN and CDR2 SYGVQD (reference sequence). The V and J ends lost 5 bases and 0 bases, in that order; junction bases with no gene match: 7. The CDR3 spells CASSSSGQGEAKNIQYF. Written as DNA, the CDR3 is TGCGCCAGCAGTTCCTCTGGACAGGGGGAAGCCAAAAACATTCAGTACTTC.

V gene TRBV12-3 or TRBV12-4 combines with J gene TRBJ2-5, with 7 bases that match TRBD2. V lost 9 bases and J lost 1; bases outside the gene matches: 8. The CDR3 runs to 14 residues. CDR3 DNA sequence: TGTGCCAGGCTCCTAGCGGCCCCCCAAGAGACCCAGTACTTC. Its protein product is CARLLAAPQETQYF.

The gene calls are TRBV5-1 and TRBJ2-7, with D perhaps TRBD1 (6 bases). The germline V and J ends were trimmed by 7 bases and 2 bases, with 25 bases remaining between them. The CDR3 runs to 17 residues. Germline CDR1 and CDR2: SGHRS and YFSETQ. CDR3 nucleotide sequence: TGCGCCAGCGGGCCCGGGCGCATGACAGGACTGCCCTACGAGCAGTACTTC. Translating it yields CASGPGRMTGLPYEQYF. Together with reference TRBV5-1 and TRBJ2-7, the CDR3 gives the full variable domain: KAGVTQTPRYLIKTRGQQVTLSCSPISGHRSVSWYQQTPGQGLQFLFEYFSETQRNKGNFPGRFSGRQFSNSRSEMNVSTLELGDSALYLCASGPGRMTGLPYEQYFGPGTRLTVT.

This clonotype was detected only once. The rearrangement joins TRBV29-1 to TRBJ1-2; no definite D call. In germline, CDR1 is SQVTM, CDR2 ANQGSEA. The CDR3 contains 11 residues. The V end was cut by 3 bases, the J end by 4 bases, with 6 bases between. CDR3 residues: CSVEHLYGYTF. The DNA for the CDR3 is TGCAGCGTTGAGCATCTCTATGGCTACACCTTC.

CDR3 DNA: TGTGCCAGCAGACGTACAGGCTACAATGAGCAGTTCTTC. This encodes CASRRTGYNEQFF. The chain uses TRBV12-3 or TRBV12-4 and TRBJ2-1; tentatively, D is TRBD1 (5 bases). Trimming took off 6 bases at V and 3 bases at J, with 9 bases between the two ends. CDR3 length equals 13 residues.

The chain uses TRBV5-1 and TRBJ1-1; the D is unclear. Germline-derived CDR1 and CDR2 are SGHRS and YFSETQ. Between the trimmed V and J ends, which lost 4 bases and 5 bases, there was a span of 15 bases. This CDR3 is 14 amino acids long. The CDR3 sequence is CASSAVLLGTEAFF. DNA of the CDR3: TGCGCCAGCAGCGCAGTCTTACTCGGGACTGAAGCTTTCTTT.

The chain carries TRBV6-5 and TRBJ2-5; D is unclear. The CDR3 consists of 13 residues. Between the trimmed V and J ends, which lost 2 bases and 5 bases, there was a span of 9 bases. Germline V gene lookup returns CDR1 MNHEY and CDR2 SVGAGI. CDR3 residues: CASSYAAVETQYF. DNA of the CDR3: TGTGCCAGCAGTTACGCGGCTGTGGAGACCCAGTACTTC.

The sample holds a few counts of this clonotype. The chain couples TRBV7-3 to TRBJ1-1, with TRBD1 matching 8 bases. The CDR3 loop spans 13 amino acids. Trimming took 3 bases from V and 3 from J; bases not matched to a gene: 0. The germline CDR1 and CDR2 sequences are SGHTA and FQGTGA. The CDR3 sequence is CASSLTGDTEAFF. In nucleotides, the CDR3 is TGTGCCAGCAGCTTGACAGGGGACACTGAAGCTTTCTTT.

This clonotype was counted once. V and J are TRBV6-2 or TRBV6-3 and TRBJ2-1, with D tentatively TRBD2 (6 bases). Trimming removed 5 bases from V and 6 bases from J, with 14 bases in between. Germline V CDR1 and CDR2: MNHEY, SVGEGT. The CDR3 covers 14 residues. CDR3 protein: CASSPGSLPNEQFF. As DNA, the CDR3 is TGTGCCAGCAGTCCCGGGAGTCTCCCCAATGAGCAGTTCTTC.

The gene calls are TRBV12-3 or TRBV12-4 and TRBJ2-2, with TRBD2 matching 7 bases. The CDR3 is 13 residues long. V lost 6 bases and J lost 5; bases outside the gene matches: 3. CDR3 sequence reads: CASRIAGTGELFF. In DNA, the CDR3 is TGTGCCAGCAGAATAGCGGGTACCGGGGAGCTGTTTTTT.

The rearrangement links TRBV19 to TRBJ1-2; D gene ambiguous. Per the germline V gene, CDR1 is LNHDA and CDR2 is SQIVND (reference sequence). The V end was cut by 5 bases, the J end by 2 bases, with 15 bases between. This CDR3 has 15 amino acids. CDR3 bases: TGTGCCAGTAGTCCACAGATCGGCCCGAACTATGGCTACACCTTC. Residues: CASSPQIGPNYGYTF.

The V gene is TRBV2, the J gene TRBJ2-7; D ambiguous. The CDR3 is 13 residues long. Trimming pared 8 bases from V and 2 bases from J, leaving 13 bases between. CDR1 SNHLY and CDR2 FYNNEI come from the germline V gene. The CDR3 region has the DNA TGTGCCAGCGGCGACGTGGTCCCCTACGAGCAGTACGTC. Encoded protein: CASGDVVPYEQYV.

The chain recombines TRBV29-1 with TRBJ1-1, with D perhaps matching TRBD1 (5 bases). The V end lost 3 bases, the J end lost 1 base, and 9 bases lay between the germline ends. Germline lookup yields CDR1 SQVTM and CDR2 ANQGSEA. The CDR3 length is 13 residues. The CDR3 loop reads CSVDRVGNTEAFF. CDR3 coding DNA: TGCAGCGTTGACAGGGTCGGGAACACTGAAGCTTTCTTT. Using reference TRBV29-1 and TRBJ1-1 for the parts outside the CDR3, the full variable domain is SAVISQKPSRDICQRGTSLTIQCQVDSQVTMMFWYRQQPGQSLTLIATANQGSEATYESGFVIDKFPISRPNLTFSTLTVSNMSPEDSSIYLCSVDRVGNTEAFFGQGTRLTVV.